The entry that follows covers one T cell receptor (beta chain) sequence. Its antigen is not known. The data originate from a study of early T cells in non-severe SARS-CoV-2 infection. Findings of the study overall: VDJdb matching favored anti-spike CD8 responses, missing private and CD4 specificities.

This CDR3 contains 15 residues. The V gene's germline CDR1 is MDHEN and CDR2 SYDVKM. The ends were cut back, 4 bases at V and 0 bases at J, with 12 bases in the middle. In the library, individual cDNA molecules carried attached unique molecular identifiers. TCRdb analysed the 5' RACE reads with MiXCR anew, one entry per CDR3 protein. There are 85,000 to 90,000 distinct CDR3 sequences in the sample; 13% to 15% occur only once, and 5.5% to 8% lies in the top ten. Sequences were obtained from whole blood. The source of this sequence is an adult who was a healthcare worker with PCR-confirmed SARS-CoV-2 infection or an uninfected control (not recorded which). The chain uses TRBV28 and TRBJ1-2; D is ambiguous. DNA for the CDR3: TGTGCCAGCAGTTCGATGCTCAGTTCTAACTATGGCTACACCTTC. It translates to CASSSMLSSNYGYTF.